This paragraph covers one TCR beta chain sequence. Its antigen is not known. Germline V lookup: CDR1 SGHAT, CDR2 FQNNGV. There are 15 residues in the CDR3. V was clipped by 4 bases and J by 2 bases, with 12 bases between them. The entry originates in a study of shared clonotypes between healthy human individuals. Broader study findings: The diversity represented, both genetic and in exposure history, was limited by few donors.

Ten immunoSEQ deep assay plates served to sequence unsorted PBMC DNA. Per the original data handling: Because ImmunoSEQ provided only junction sequences with no quality scores, the filtering differed. The assay was immunoSEQ multiplex PCR, and TCRdb's table has in-frame clones only and misses some. V and J calls and clone size follow that table, whereas D and trimming were derived from the DNA. The repertoire consists of about 520,000 clones, with roughly 80% occurring once and the leading ten covering about 12%. For unsorted samples, genomic DNA was extracted from tens of millions of PBMCs. Sample: PBMCs. This TCR was recovered from a middle-aged woman in good health. Some clones in this sample may be carry-over from other donors' samples. V usage is TRBV11-2 and J usage is TRBJ2-1; tentatively, D is TRBD1 or TRBD2 (6 bases each). The CDR3 nucleotides are TGTGCCAGCAGCTCCTACCGGGGGCCCTACAATGAGCAGTTCTTC. Amino acids: CASSSYRGPYNEQFF.